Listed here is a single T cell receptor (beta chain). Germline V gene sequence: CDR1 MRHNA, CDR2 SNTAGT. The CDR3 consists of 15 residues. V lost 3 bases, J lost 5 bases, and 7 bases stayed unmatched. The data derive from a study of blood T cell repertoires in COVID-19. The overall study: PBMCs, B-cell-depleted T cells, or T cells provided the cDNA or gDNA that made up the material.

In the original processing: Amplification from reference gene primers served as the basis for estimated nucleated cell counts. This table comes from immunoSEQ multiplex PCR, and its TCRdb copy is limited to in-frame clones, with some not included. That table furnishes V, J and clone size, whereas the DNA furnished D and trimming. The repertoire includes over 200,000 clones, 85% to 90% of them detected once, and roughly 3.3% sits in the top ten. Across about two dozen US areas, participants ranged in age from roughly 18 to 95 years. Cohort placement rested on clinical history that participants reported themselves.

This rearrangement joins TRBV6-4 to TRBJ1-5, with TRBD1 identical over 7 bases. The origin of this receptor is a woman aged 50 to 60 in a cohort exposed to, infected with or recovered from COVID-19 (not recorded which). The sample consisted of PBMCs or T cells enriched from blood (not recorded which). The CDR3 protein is CASSETRDRDQPQHF. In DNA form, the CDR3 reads TGTGCCAGCAGTGAAACGCGGGACAGAGATCAGCCCCAGCATTTT.